The 19 T cell receptor beta chains below come from one sample, sequenced in a study of radiotherapy plus CTLA-4 blockade in lung cancer. Method: immunoSEQ multiplex PCR; TCRdb's copy keeps in-frame clones and lacks some. The sample yields roughly 110,000 clones, 85% to 90% seen once. The specimen was peripheral blood, collected from a patient treated with radiotherapy plus ipilimumab. The receptors originated from a human donor with non-small cell lung cancer that progressed on radiotherapy plus ipilimumab. Some clones in this sample may be carry-over from other donors' samples.

This chain links TRBV6-5 with TRBJ1-4; D perhaps matches TRBD1 (5 bases). Per germline, CDR1 MNHEY and CDR2 SVGAGI. Trimming pared 2 bases from V and 2 bases from J, leaving 12 bases between. The CDR3 is 16 amino acids. In DNA form, the CDR3 reads TGTGCCAGCAGTTACGGGTTTGGGGCGACTAATGAAAAACTGTTTTTT. This translates into CASSYGFGATNEKLFF.

The rearrangement joins TRBV5-1 to TRBJ2-5; 9 positions match TRBD2. The J segment lost 2 bases and the V segment lost 4 bases, leaving 9 bases of the junction unmatched. The CDR3 contains 16 residues. Germline CDR1 is SGHRS and CDR2 is YFSETQ. CDR3 residues: CASSPSSGGLQETQYF. Written as DNA, the CDR3 is TGCGCCAGCAGCCCCAGTAGCGGGGGCCTACAAGAGACCCAGTACTTC.

J is TRBJ2-5 and V is TRBV10-3; a possible D gene is TRBD1 (6 bases). Germline lookup yields CDR1 ENHRY and CDR2 SYGVKD. This CDR3 is 13 amino acids long. V lost 6 bases to trimming and J lost 3 bases, with 11 bases between them. The CDR3 nucleotides read TGTGCCATCAGGCAGGGGCTAGAAGAGACCCAGTACTTC. Amino acids: CAIRQGLEETQYF.

For the CDR3, the DNA is TGTGCCAGCTCCTCGGACGGTAACTATGGCTACACCTTC. It yields the protein CASSSDGNYGYTF. J is TRBJ1-2 and V is TRBV18; D is undetermined. There are 13 residues in the CDR3. V lost 6 bases to trimming and J lost 1 base, with 9 bases between them. CDR1 and CDR2 from the germline V gene are KGHSH and LQKENI.

The V gene is TRBV7-3, the J gene TRBJ2-7; TRBD1 matches 8 bases. Germline values: CDR1 SGHTA, CDR2 FQGTGA. This CDR3 is built from 13 residues. V was pared by 10 bases and J by 0 bases, with 5 bases of the junction left unmatched. The CDR3 DNA sequence: TGTGCCAACCCGGACAGGGTCTCCTACGAGCAGTACTTC. Protein product: CANPDRVSYEQYF.

This chain joins TRBV6-5 and TRBJ2-7, with 7 bases that match TRBD1. This CDR3 comprises 14 residues. Germline-derived CDR1 and CDR2 are MNHEY and SVGAGI. The V gene end was trimmed by 6 bases and the J gene end by 3 bases; junction bases not matched to a gene: 8. For the CDR3, the DNA is TGTGCCAGCAGGGACCGGGACAGATACTACGAGCAGTACTTC. Residues: CASRDRDRYYEQYF.

CDR3 sequence (DNA): TGTGCCAGCAGCTTATCGCTCCGTGAAGCTTTCTTT. Translating it yields CASSLSLREAFF. This chain links TRBV11-2 with TRBJ1-1, with D unclear. V lost 2 bases, J lost 7 bases, and 8 bases lay in between. Germline V CDR1 and CDR2: SGHAT, FQNNGV. The CDR3 sequence is 12 residues long.

The genes are TRBV4-3 and TRBJ1-2; TRBD1 agrees at 10 bases. CDR3 size: 14 residues. The germline CDR1 and CDR2 sequences are LGHNA and YSLEER. V shed 3 bases, J shed 6 bases, and the junction held 4 bases outside the gene matches. This CDR3 reads CASSHLTGGDGYTF. The CDR3 nucleotides are TGCGCCAGCAGCCACCTGACAGGGGGCGATGGCTACACCTTC.

This sequence joins TRBV18 and TRBJ2-6, with unresolved D. The CDR3 totals 16 residues. With 2 bases removed from V and 2 bases from J, the gap between germline ends came to 10 bases. The germline gives CDR1 KGHSH, CDR2 LQKENI. The CDR3 is CASSPGSGAGANVLTF. The CDR3 coding sequence is TGTGCCAGCTCACCAGGAAGTGGTGCTGGGGCCAACGTCCTGACTTTC.

Remarks on this clone: This sample includes further DNA sequences coding for the same CDR3. For the CDR3, the DNA is TGTGCCAGTAGTATTGCAGGGGAGAACTACGAGCAGTACTTC. Protein sequence: CASSIAGENYEQYF. The rearrangement links TRBV19 to TRBJ2-7, with D possibly being TRBD1 (6 bases). Germline V gene sequence: CDR1 LNHDA, CDR2 SQIVND (reference sequence). Trimming removed 3 bases from V and 3 bases from J, with 12 bases in between. The CDR3 consists of 14 residues. The complete variable domain, with remaining parts taken from reference TRBV19 and TRBJ2-7, reads DGGITQSPKYLFRKEGQNVTLSCEQNLNHDAMYWYRQDPGQGLRLIYYSQIVNDFQKGDIAEGYSVSREKKESFPLTVTSAQKNPTAFYLCASSIAGENYEQYFGPGTRLTVT.

This sequence joins TRBV30 and TRBJ1-6; D is uncertain. The CDR3 contains 14 residues. Looked up from germline, CDR1 is GTSNPN and CDR2 is SVGIG (reference sequence). Trimming removed 0 bases from V and 6 bases from J, with 9 bases in between. The CDR3 nucleotides are TGTGCCTGGAGTGTCTTAGCATCTAATTCACCCCTCCACTTT. It specifies CAWSVLASNSPLHF.

This clone has only a few counts. This sequence joins TRBV5-1 and TRBJ1-1; the match to TRBD1 covers 9 bases. This CDR3 is 13 amino acids long. The junction had 1 base not matched to a gene; V was cut back by 3 bases and J by 4 bases. In germline, CDR1 is SGHRS, CDR2 YFSETQ. The CDR3 loop is CASSSGQGTEAFF. CDR3 DNA: TGCGCCAGCAGCTCGGGACAGGGCACTGAAGCTTTCTTT.

This chain links TRBV5-4 with TRBJ2-7, with D possibly matching TRBD2 (7 bases). Trimming stripped 4 bases from V and 4 bases from J, with 24 bases between. The V gene's germline CDR1 is SGHNT and CDR2 YYREEE (reference sequence). There are 17 residues in the CDR3. The DNA of the CDR3 is TGTGCCAGCAGCCCGGGAGGTTTGGGGGCGAGTCAGTACGAGCAGTACTTC. Its translation is CASSPGGLGASQYEQYF.

This clone was seen a few times. This chain uses TRBV18 with TRBJ2-5; 7 nucleotides align to TRBD1. CDR1 and CDR2 (germline): KGHSH, LQKENI. The CDR3 has 13 residues. The junction had 2 bases not matched to a gene; V was cut back by 4 bases and J by 3 bases. The CDR3 DNA sequence: TGTGCCAGCTCACTTGACAGGGAAGAGACCCAGTACTTC. Its translation: CASSLDREETQYF.

The chain is built from TRBV5-1 and TRBJ1-5; 7 bases map to TRBD1. Germline V CDR1 and CDR2: SGHRS, YFSETQ. The J segment lost 3 bases and the V segment lost 2 bases, leaving 2 bases of the junction unmatched. This CDR3 is 14 amino acids long. The CDR3: CASSFGTANQPQHF. In DNA form, the CDR3 reads TGCGCCAGCAGCTTCGGGACAGCCAATCAGCCCCAGCATTTT.

The chain is built from TRBV19 and TRBJ1-5; TRBD1 agrees at 10 bases. The CDR3 length is 17 residues. Trimming took 2 bases from V and 3 from J; bases not matched to a gene: 7. Germline V gene sequence: CDR1 LNHDA, CDR2 SQIVND (reference sequence). The CDR3 sequence: CASSIRFGTGVNQPQHF. The CDR3 DNA reads TGTGCCAGTAGTATACGATTTGGGACAGGGGTCAATCAGCCCCAGCATTTT. Full variable domain (outside the CDR3, taken from reference TRBV19 and TRBJ1-5): DGGITQSPKYLFRKEGQNVTLSCEQNLNHDAMYWYRQDPGQGLRLIYYSQIVNDFQKGDIAEGYSVSREKKESFPLTVTSAQKNPTAFYLCASSIRFGTGVNQPQHFGDGTRLSIL.

The chain joins TRBV5-5 to TRBJ2-1; TRBD2 aligns across 11 bases. V gave up 1 base and J gave up 2 bases; unmatched junction bases: 8. This CDR3 is 18 amino acids long. The germline V gene has CDR1 SGHKS and CDR2 YYEKEE (reference sequence). The CDR3 protein is CASSLYPSGGNTYNEQFF. CDR3 in DNA: TGTGCCAGCAGCTTGTACCCTAGCGGGGGGAACACCTACAATGAGCAGTTCTTC.

The CDR3 DNA is TGCGCCAGCAGCTTGGCCGCTTTTGGCAGGGGCACCACAGATACGCAGTATTTT. Its protein product is CASSLAAFGRGTTDTQYF. This chain connects TRBV5-1 to TRBJ2-3; tentatively, D is TRBD1 (6 bases). Germline values: CDR1 SGHRS, CDR2 YFSETQ. CDR3 length equals 18 residues. The V end was cut by 0 bases, the J end by 2 bases, with 19 bases between. Variable domain in full (rest from reference TRBV5-1 and TRBJ2-3): KAGVTQTPRYLIKTRGQQVTLSCSPISGHRSVSWYQQTPGQGLQFLFEYFSETQRNKGNFPGRFSGRQFSNSRSEMNVSTLELGDSALYLCASSLAAFGRGTTDTQYFGPGTRLTVL.

The J gene is TRBJ1-3, the V gene TRBV29-1; TRBD1 matches at 7 bases. Trimming at V came to 8 bases and at J to 0 bases, leaving 4 bases not matched to a gene. Germline lookup yields CDR1 SQVTM and CDR2 ANQGSEA. The CDR3 has 13 residues. The CDR3 loop reads CSTRQGSGNTIYF. The CDR3 nucleotides read TGCAGCACCAGACAGGGCTCTGGAAACACCATATATTTT.